Below, 30 T cell receptor beta chains from the same sample are listed, as sequenced in a study of blood T cell repertoires in COVID-19. TCRdb's copy holds only in-frame clones and misses some; the assay was immunoSEQ multiplex PCR. The data contain just under 150,000 clones, about 90% of them seen just once; the ten biggest clones take up less than 45%. The sample was peripheral blood. All receptors derive from a man aged 45 to 65 who had recovered from COVID-19.

The chain employs TRBV12-3 or TRBV12-4 and TRBJ2-1; D is ambiguous. Deletions cut 2 bases from V and 10 bases from J, with 9 bases between. The CDR3 runs 12 residues. CDR3 sequence reads: CASSLSYREQFF. DNA of the CDR3: TGTGCCAGCAGTTTATCGTACAGAGAGCAGTTCTTC.

This chain joins TRBV20-1 and TRBJ1-1; D is ambiguous. Trimming took off 3 bases at V and 4 bases at J, with 6 bases between the two ends. This CDR3 spans 11 amino acids. The germline V gene has CDR1 DFQATT and CDR2 SNEGSKA (reference sequence). This chain's CDR3 is CSASSRTEAFF. The CDR3 region has the DNA TGCAGTGCTAGTTCTCGCACTGAAGCTTTCTTT.

The gene calls are TRBV3-1 (or the pseudogene TRBV3-2) and TRBJ2-3, with 9 bases that match TRBD2. Germline assignment: CDR1 LGHDT and CDR2 YNNKEL (reference sequence). V was pared by 4 bases and J by 6 bases, with 11 bases of the junction left unmatched. This CDR3 has 16 residues. The CDR3 reads CASSPPRTSAGDTQYF. CDR3 bases: TGTGCCAGCAGCCCTCCCCGGACTAGCGCAGGGGATACGCAGTATTTT.

The chain recombines TRBV5-1 with TRBJ2-1; a possible D gene is TRBD1 (6 bases). Per germline, CDR1 SGHRS and CDR2 YFSETQ. This CDR3 has 14 residues. The V end lost 4 bases, the J end lost 5 bases, and 13 bases lay between the germline ends. In DNA form, the CDR3 reads TGCGCCAGCAGCATACCCGGGACAAACAATGAGCAGTTCTTC. Amino acid sequence: CASSIPGTNNEQFF.

V is TRBV7-9 and J is TRBJ2-2; 7 bases fit TRBD1. This CDR3 region has 15 residues. Per the germline V gene, CDR1 is SEHNR and CDR2 is FQNEAQ (reference sequence). Losses at the gene ends were 5 bases for V and 6 bases for J; bases not matched to a gene: 9. The CDR3 here is CASSEWDSRSGELFF. The CDR3 region has the DNA TGTGCCAGCAGCGAGTGGGACAGTCGTTCCGGGGAGCTGTTTTTT.

The sample holds one count of this clone. This chain uses TRBV11-2 with TRBJ1-3, with TRBD1 matching 8 bases. CDR3 length: 15 amino acids. The ends lost 1 base at V and 2 bases at J; junction bases unmatched: 1. Per the germline V gene, CDR1 is SGHAT and CDR2 is FQNNGV. The CDR3 region has the DNA TGTGCCAGCAGCTTAGCGACAGGGGCTGGAAACACCATATATTTT. Translated: CASSLATGAGNTIYF.

This clone was seen more than once but under ten times. The chain carries TRBV29-1 and TRBJ1-1, with a weak D call TRBD1 (6 bases). The CDR3 contains 14 residues. V shed 5 bases and J shed 7 bases, with 20 bases lying between them. Germline values: CDR1 SQVTM, CDR2 ANQGSEA. In nucleotides, the CDR3 is TGCAGCGTTTCCCCGTGGGAGGGGGGAAATGAAGCTTTCTTT. Protein: CSVSPWEGGNEAFF.

V gene TRBV7-9 combines with J gene TRBJ2-1; the D gene is possibly TRBD2 (6 bases). Trimming removed 1 base at V and 4 bases at J, with 14 bases between. CDR3 size: 16 residues. The germline CDR1 and CDR2 sequences are SEHNR and FQNEAQ (reference sequence). CDR3 nucleotide sequence: TGTGCCAGCAGCTTAGGTCCAAGGCGGGGATACAATGAGCAGTTCTTC. Translated: CASSLGPRRGYNEQFF.

This clone was observed a single time. V is TRBV14 and J is TRBJ2-5, with 7 bases matching TRBD1. In germline, CDR1 is SGHDN, CDR2 FVKESK. J gave up 6 bases and V 5 bases, and 9 bases lay outside the gene matches. This CDR3 is 14 amino acids long. The CDR3 protein is CASSKGQMDKTQYF. The CDR3 DNA is TGTGCCAGCAGCAAGGGACAGATGGACAAGACCCAGTACTTC.

The rearrangement links TRBV3-1 (or the pseudogene TRBV3-2) to TRBJ2-7; D ambiguous. CDR3 length: 12 residues. V lost 1 base and J 2 bases, leaving 3 bases between the germline ends. Germline CDR1 reads LGHDT; CDR2 reads YNNKEL (reference sequence). The CDR3 loop reads CASSQVAYEQYF. The CDR3 DNA is TGTGCCAGCAGCCAAGTAGCCTACGAGCAGTACTTC.

This clone was detected a few times. The V gene is TRBV19, the J gene TRBJ1-1; TRBD1 is a possible D gene (6 bases). This CDR3 spans 13 amino acids. The V gene lost 9 bases and the J gene lost 10 bases, with 21 bases spanning the gap. Germline V gene lookup returns CDR1 LNHDA and CDR2 SQIVND (reference sequence). CDR3 bases: TGTGCCAGCGCGGACAGATCGGGCGTCTCAGCTTTCTTT. As protein: CASADRSGVSAFF.

This chain links TRBV9 with TRBJ1-2; unclear D gene. The V end lost 1 base, the J end lost 0 bases, and 7 bases lay between the germline ends. This CDR3 has 14 residues. Germline CDR1 SGDLS, CDR2 YYNGEE. CDR3 sequence (DNA): TGTGCCAGCAGCGTATACGGGGCTAACTATGGCTACACCTTC. Its protein product is CASSVYGANYGYTF.

This clone was observed a handful of times. The V and J genes are TRBV19 and TRBJ2-1; 9 bases match TRBD1. Germline V gene lookup returns CDR1 LNHDA and CDR2 SQIVND (reference sequence). The CDR3 has 13 residues. The V segment lost 6 bases and the J segment 8 bases; nucleotides outside the gene matches: 5. The DNA for the CDR3 is TGTGCCAGTAGCCCCGGGACAGGGTATGAGCAGTTCTTC. Encoded protein: CASSPGTGYEQFF.

The genes are TRBV6-1 and TRBJ1-2; D unresolved. Trimming removed 5 bases at V and 3 bases at J, with 10 bases between. This CDR3 region has 13 residues. Germline assignment: CDR1 MNHNS and CDR2 SASEGT. The CDR3 region is CASSPQNYYGYTF. CDR3 in DNA: TGTGCCAGCAGTCCACAGAATTACTATGGCTACACCTTC.

The J gene is TRBJ2-7, the V gene TRBV11-2, with D maybe TRBD1 (6 bases). Germline V gene lookup returns CDR1 SGHAT and CDR2 FQNNGV. The V and J ends lost 5 bases and 1 base respectively, with 21 bases between them. This CDR3 is built from 17 residues. CDR3 region: CASSLNPTSTGSYEQYF. The CDR3 coding sequence is TGTGCCAGCAGCCTGAACCCGACTTCGACAGGTTCCTACGAGCAGTACTTC. The full variable domain, with the rest looked up from reference TRBV11-2 and TRBJ2-7, is EAGVAQSPRYKIIEKRQSVAFWCNPISGHATLYWYQQILGQGPKLLIQFQNNGVVDDSQLPKDRFSAERLKGVDSTLKIQPAKLEDSAVYLCASSLNPTSTGSYEQYFGPGTRLTVT.

This chain uses TRBV14 with TRBJ2-7; 7 bases agree with TRBD2. The CDR3 is made up of 14 amino acids. J gave up 2 bases and V 4 bases, and 5 bases lay outside the gene matches. Germline V gives CDR1 SGHDN, CDR2 FVKESK. The DNA of the CDR3 is TGTGCCAGCAGCCCACGCGGGGGTCCCTACGAGCAGTACTTC. Its translation is CASSPRGGPYEQYF.

The chain employs TRBV5-6 and TRBJ1-2; D is unresolved. Between the trimmed V and J ends, which lost 0 bases and 4 bases, there was a span of 7 bases. The CDR3 sequence is 13 residues long. CDR1 is SGHDT, CDR2 YYEEEE, per germline. The CDR3 DNA is TGTGCCAGCAGCTTGGGACACTCCTATGGCTACACCTTC. Its protein is CASSLGHSYGYTF.

The rearrangement joins TRBV5-6 to TRBJ1-1; D is uncertain. Germline V gene data show CDR1 as SGHDT and CDR2 as YYEEEE. The CDR3 totals 12 residues. Trimming pared 0 bases from V and 14 bases from J, leaving 14 bases between. The CDR3 DNA reads TGTGCCAGCAGCTTGGATGAGGGAATATTCTTCTTT. This sequence encodes CASSLDEGIFFF.

The gene calls are TRBV25-1 and TRBJ2-7; 10 bases match TRBD1. Germline lookup yields CDR1 MGHDK and CDR2 SYGVNS. This CDR3 has 13 amino acids. V lost 7 bases and J lost 5; bases outside the gene matches: 5. The CDR3 here is CASTPGQGDEQYF. In DNA, the CDR3 is TGTGCCAGCACCCCTGGACAGGGGGACGAGCAGTACTTC.

The chain couples TRBV5-1 to TRBJ2-7; weak D call: TRBD2 (6 bases). The CDR3 covers 13 residues. Germline CDR1 is SGHRS and CDR2 is YFSETQ. The ends were cut back, 4 bases at V and 7 bases at J, with 15 bases in the middle. The CDR3 loop is CASSPGSGEEQYF. CDR3 DNA: TGCGCCAGCAGCCCGGGGTCGGGGGAGGAGCAGTACTTC.

The CDR3 reads CASSQGQGNFNEQFF. CDR3 coding DNA: TGCGCCAGCAGCCAAGGACAGGGAAATTTCAATGAGCAGTTCTTC. The rearrangement joins TRBV4-1 to TRBJ2-1; 7 nucleotides line up with TRBD1. The CDR3 covers 15 residues. Trimming cost V 1 base and J 6 bases; bases outside gene matches: 6. Germline V gene data show CDR1 as MGHRA and CDR2 as YSYEKL.

The V and J genes are TRBV13 and TRBJ2-2, with 8 bases aligning to TRBD1. The CDR3 is made up of 17 amino acids. V shed 0 bases and J 4 bases; nucleotides not matched to a gene: 7. Germline CDR1 PRHDT, CDR2 FYEKMQ (reference sequence). CDR3 sequence (DNA): TGTGCCAGCAGCTTAGGGCGCTCAGGGGGCAGCACCGGGGAGCTGTTTTTT. It yields the protein CASSLGRSGGSTGELFF. Full variable domain (rest looked up from reference TRBV13 and TRBJ2-2): AAGVIQSPRHLIKEKRETATLKCYPIPRHDTVYWYQQGPGQDPQFLISFYEKMQSDKGSIPDRFSAQQFSDYHSELNMSSLELGDSALYFCASSLGRSGGSTGELFFGEGSRLTVL.

This chain connects TRBV18 to TRBJ2-7; TRBD1 matches at 11 bases. This CDR3 comprises 15 residues. V lost 6 bases, J lost 3 bases, and 7 bases stayed unmatched. Germline V gene data show CDR1 as KGHSH and CDR2 as LQKENI. The CDR3 DNA sequence: TGTGCCAGCTCGACCCTCGGGACAGGGGGCTACGAGCAGTACTTC. It yields the protein CASSTLGTGGYEQYF.

Written as DNA, the CDR3 is TGTGCCAGCAGTTACCGGCAGGTTGGCACTGAAGCTTTCTTT. Protein sequence: CASSYRQVGTEAFF. The chain is built from TRBV6-2 or TRBV6-3 and TRBJ1-1, with no clear D. The V gene's germline CDR1 is MNHEY and CDR2 SVGEGT. Trimming pared 2 bases from V and 4 bases from J, leaving 11 bases between. CDR3 length: 14 residues.

The rearrangement uses TRBV3-1 (or the pseudogene TRBV3-2) and TRBJ2-3; the match to TRBD1 covers 7 bases. Germline CDR1 is LGHDT and CDR2 is YNNKEL (reference sequence). J was trimmed by 4 bases and V by 4 bases; bases with no gene match: 2. The CDR3 sequence is 13 residues long. CDR3 nucleotide sequence: TGTGCCAGCAGCCCGACAGGGTCAGATACGCAGTATTTT. The encoded protein is CASSPTGSDTQYF.

The gene calls are TRBV9 and TRBJ1-1; D gene ambiguous. This CDR3 region has 15 residues. Germline V gives CDR1 SGDLS, CDR2 YYNGEE. V dropped 4 bases and J dropped 5 bases, with 18 bases sitting between them. DNA of the CDR3: TGTGCCAGCAGCACCCGTGCGGGATGGGGAACTGAAGCTTTCTTT. It codes for CASSTRAGWGTEAFF.

The chain joins TRBV5-1 to TRBJ1-5; D not certain. Trimming removed 3 bases from V and 3 bases from J, with 7 bases in between. Germline CDR1 reads SGHRS; CDR2 reads YFSETQ. The CDR3 sequence is 13 residues long. This CDR3 is CASSSDINQPQHF. The CDR3 coding sequence is TGCGCCAGCAGCTCAGACATCAATCAGCCCCAGCATTTT. The full variable domain, completed using reference TRBV5-1 and TRBJ1-5, is KAGVTQTPRYLIKTRGQQVTLSCSPISGHRSVSWYQQTPGQGLQFLFEYFSETQRNKGNFPGRFSGRQFSNSRSEMNVSTLELGDSALYLCASSSDINQPQHFGDGTRLSIL.

This chain links TRBV25-1 with TRBJ2-3, with 10 bases fitting TRBD2. With 4 bases clipped from V and 8 bases from J, the junction kept 9 bases outside the gene matches. CDR1 is MGHDK, CDR2 SYGVNS, per germline. The CDR3 runs 15 residues. The DNA for the CDR3 is TGTGCCAGCAGTGCCCCGCTAGCGGGGGAGGTTACGCAGTATTTT. This gives the protein CASSAPLAGEVTQYF.

V and J are TRBV6-2 or TRBV6-3 and TRBJ1-5; the match to TRBD1 covers 8 bases. Germline-derived CDR1 and CDR2 are MNHEY and SVGEGT. V shed 5 bases, J shed 7 bases, and the junction held 7 bases outside the gene matches. This CDR3 spans 14 amino acids. CDR3 in amino acids: CASSGQGGMQPQHF. In DNA form, the CDR3 reads TGTGCCAGCAGTGGACAGGGTGGTATGCAGCCCCAGCATTTT.

The V call is TRBV7-2, the J call TRBJ2-3; D uncertain. This CDR3 is 15 amino acids long. The ends were cut back, 1 base at V and 2 bases at J, with 10 bases in the middle. Germline loops: CDR1 SGHTA, CDR2 FQGNSA. The CDR3 is CASSLGPANTDTQYF. The CDR3 coding sequence is TGTGCCAGCAGCTTAGGTCCTGCTAACACAGATACGCAGTATTTT.